This entry concerns a single TCR beta chain. The CDR3 covers 14 residues. V was shortened by 5 bases and J by 0 bases, with 10 bases between the two germline ends. Germline assignment: CDR1 LNHDA and CDR2 SQIVND (reference sequence). This specimen comes from a study of T cells in Graves' hyperthyroidism and ophthalmopathy. TCR beta CDR3 regions were amplified from RNA. Primed by the HTBI set, a first-round RT-PCR was run on the TCR CDR3. TCRdb recomputed calls from the multiplex PCR reads with MiXCR, one row per CDR3 protein. The repertoire consists of about 350,000 distinct CDR3 sequences, with approximately 18% occurring once and the leading ten covering more than 30%. Patients having uncontrolled infection, another autoimmune disease, pregnancy or lactation were not included. The blood sample dates from first hyperthyroidism diagnosis, preceding any ophthalmopathy symptoms.

The TCR sequence derives from a woman in her thirties with Graves' hyperthyroidism that later progressed to Graves' ophthalmopathy. V usage is TRBV19 and J usage is TRBJ1-1, with no clear D. Sequencing used blood. CDR3 DNA: TGTGCCAGTAGTTGGAGAGAGATGAACACTGAAGCTTTCTTT. It specifies CASSWREMNTEAFF.